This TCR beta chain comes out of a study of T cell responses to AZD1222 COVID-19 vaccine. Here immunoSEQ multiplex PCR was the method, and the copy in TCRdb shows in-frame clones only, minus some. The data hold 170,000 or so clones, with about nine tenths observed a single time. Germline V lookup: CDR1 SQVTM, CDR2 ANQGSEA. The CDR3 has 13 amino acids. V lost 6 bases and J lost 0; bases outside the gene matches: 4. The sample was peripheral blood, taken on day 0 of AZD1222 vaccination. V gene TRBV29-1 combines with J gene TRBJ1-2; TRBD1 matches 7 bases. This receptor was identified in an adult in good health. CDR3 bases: TGCAGCGTAGACAGGGAAGCTAACTATGGCTACACCTTC. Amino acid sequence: CSVDREANYGYTF.